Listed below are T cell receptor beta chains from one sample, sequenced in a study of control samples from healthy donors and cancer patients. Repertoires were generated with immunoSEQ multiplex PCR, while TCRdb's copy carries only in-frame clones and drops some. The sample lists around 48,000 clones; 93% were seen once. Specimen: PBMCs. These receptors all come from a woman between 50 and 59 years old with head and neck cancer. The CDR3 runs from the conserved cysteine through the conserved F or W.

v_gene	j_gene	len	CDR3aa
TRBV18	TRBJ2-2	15	CASSPSGGGTGELFF
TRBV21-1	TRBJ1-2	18	CASSKYGGQGAQNYGYTF
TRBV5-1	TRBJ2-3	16	CASTSGGASSTDTQYF
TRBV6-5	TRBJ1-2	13	CASRGQTDYGYTF
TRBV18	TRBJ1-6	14	CASSPGQTMSPLHF
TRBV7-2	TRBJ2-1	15	CASSLVGNSYNEQFF
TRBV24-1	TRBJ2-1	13	CATSDKTVNEQFF
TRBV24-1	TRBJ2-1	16	CATSDLGGGYRNEQFF
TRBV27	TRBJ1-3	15	CASSRDFSSGNTIYF
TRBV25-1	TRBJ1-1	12	CASSSGGSEAFF
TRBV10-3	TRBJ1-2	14	CAISEARGDYGYTF
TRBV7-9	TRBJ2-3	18	CASSLEVEGRGITDTQYF
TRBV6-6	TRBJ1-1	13	CASSFTRDTEAFF
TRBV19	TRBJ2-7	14	CASSMDRGRDEQYF
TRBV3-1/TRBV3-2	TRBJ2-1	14	CASSQIQGGNEQFF
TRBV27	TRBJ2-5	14	CASSPTPFGQTQYF
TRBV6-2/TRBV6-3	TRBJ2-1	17	CASSYSAVDRRHNEQFF
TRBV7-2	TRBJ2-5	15	CASSLIAGATETQYF
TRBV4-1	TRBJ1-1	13	CASSVAANTEAFF
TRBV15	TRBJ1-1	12	CATSTMNTEAFF
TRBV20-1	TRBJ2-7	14	CSATDRVASYEQYF
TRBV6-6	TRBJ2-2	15	CASNPDRANTGELFF
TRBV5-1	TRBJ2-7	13	CASSSSRVYEQYF
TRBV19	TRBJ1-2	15	CASSPSRPNLHGYTF
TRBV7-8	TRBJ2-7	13	CASSPSSPYEQYF
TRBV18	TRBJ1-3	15	CASSRGQGAGNTIYF
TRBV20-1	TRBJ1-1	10	CSAPDTEAFF
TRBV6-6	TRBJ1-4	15	CASSQRQGAPEKLFF
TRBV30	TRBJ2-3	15	CAWSGLGGAADTQYF
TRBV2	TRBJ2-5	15	CASSEYGQGAGTQYF
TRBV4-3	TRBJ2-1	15	CASSLGTSGSDEQFF
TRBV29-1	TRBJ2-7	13	CSVEDDAPYEQYF
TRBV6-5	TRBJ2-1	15	CASSTSLSSYNEQFF
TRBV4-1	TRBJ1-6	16	CASSQDGGRTNSPLHF
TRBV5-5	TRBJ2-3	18	CASISTLSGGKSTDTQYF
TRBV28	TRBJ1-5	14	CASSLGQVYQPQHF
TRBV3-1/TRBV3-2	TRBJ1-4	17	CASSQTGAGETNEKLFF
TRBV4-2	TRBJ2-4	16	CASSLGLAGEGNIQYF
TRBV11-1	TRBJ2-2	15	CASSSQREGPGELFF
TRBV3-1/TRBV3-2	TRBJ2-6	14	CASSQGPGANVLTF
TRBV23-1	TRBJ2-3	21	CASSLQPTPPGQGRSTDTQYF
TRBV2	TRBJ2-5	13	CASNRIVQETQYF
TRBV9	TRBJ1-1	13	CASSLTTDTEAFF
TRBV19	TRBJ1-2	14	CASSISTGDYGYTF
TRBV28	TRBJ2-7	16	CASSFGTDLIGGEQYF
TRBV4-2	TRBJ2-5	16	CASSQVGTVGQETQYF
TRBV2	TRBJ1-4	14	CATRDVATNEKLFF